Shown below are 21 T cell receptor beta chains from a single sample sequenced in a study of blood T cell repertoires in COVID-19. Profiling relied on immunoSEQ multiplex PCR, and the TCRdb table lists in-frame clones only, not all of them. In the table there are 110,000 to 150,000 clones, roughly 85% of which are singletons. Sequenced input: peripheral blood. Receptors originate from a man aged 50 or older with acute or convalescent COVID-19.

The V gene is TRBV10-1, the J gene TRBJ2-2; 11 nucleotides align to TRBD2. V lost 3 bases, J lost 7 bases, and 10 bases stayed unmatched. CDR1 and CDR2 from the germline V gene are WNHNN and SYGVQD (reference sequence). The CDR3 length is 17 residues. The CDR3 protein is CASSEAALAGAGGELFF. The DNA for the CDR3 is TGCGCCAGCAGTGAAGCCGCACTAGCGGGAGCCGGCGGGGAGCTGTTTTTT.

The CDR3 loop is CASSMGMGAFF. CDR3 nucleotide sequence: TGTGCCAGTAGTATGGGCATGGGAGCTTTCTTT. V usage is TRBV19 and J usage is TRBJ1-1; no clear D gene. Trimming stripped 3 bases from V and 10 bases from J, with 9 bases between. The length of the CDR3 is 11 residues. Germline V CDR1 and CDR2: LNHDA, SQIVND (reference sequence).

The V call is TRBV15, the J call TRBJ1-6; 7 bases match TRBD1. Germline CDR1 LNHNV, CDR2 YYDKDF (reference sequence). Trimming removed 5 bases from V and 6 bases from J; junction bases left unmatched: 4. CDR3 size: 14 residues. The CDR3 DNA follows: TGTGCCACCAGCTTCCGACAGGGTAATTCACCCCTCCACTTT. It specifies CATSFRQGNSPLHF.

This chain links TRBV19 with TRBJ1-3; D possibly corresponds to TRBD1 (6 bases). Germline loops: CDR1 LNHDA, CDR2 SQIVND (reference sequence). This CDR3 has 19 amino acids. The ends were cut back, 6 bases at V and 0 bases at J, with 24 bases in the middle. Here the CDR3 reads CASRGALGTRASSGNTIYF. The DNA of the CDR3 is TGTGCCAGTAGGGGGGCCCTTGGGACCAGAGCAAGCTCTGGAAACACCATATATTTT.

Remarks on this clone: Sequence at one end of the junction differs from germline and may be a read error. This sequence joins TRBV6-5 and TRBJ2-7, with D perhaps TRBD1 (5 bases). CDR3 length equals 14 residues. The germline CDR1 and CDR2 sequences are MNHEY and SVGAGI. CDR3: CASIYTGISYEQYF. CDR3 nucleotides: TGTGCCAGCATTTACACAGGAATATCCTACGAGCAGTACTTC.

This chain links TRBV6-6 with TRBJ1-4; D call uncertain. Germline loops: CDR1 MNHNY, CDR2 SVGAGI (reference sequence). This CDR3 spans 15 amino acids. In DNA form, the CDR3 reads TGTGCGACTTCGAGGATTAGAGCAACTAATGAAAAACTGTTTTTT. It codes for CATSRIRATNEKLFF.

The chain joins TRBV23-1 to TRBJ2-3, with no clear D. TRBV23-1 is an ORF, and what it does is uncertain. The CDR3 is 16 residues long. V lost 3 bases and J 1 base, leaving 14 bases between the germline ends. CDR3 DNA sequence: TGCGCCAGCAGTCAGGTGCTGGAGAACGGCACAGATACGCAGTATTTT. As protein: CASSQVLENGTDTQYF.

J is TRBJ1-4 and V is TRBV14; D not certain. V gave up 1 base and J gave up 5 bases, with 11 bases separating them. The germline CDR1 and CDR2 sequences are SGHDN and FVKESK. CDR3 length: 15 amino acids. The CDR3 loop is CASSQGPGENEKLFF. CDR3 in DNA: TGTGCCAGCAGCCAAGGCCCCGGAGAGAATGAAAAACTGTTTTTT.

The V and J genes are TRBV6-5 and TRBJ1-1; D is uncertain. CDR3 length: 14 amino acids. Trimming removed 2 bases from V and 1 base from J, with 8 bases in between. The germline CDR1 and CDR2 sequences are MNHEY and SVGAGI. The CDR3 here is CASSYEGKNTEAFF. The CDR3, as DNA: TGTGCCAGCAGTTACGAGGGAAAGAACACTGAAGCTTTCTTT.

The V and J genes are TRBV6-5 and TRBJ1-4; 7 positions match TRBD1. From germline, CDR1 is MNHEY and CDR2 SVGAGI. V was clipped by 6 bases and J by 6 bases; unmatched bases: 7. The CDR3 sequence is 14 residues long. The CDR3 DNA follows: TGTGCCAGCAGGTCGGGACAGTCCCATGAAAAACTGTTTTTT. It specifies CASRSGQSHEKLFF.

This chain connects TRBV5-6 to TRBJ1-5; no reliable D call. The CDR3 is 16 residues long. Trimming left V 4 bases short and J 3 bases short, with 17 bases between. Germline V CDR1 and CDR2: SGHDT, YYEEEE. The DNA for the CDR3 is TGTGCCAGCAGCCCGTGGAGGGTTGGCTACAATCAGCCCCAGCATTTT. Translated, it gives CASSPWRVGYNQPQHF.

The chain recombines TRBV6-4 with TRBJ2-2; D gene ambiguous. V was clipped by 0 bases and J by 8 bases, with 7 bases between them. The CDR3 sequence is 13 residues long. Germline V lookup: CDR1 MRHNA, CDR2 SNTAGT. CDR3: CASSDSPTGELFF. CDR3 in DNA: TGTGCCAGCAGTGACTCCCCAACTGGGGAGCTGTTTTTT.

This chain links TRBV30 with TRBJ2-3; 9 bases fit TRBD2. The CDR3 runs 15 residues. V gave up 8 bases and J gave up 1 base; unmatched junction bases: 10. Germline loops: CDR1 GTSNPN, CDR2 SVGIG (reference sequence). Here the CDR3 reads CARLAGALRTDTQYF. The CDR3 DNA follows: TGTGCCCGATTAGCGGGAGCGCTGCGCACAGATACGCAGTATTTT.

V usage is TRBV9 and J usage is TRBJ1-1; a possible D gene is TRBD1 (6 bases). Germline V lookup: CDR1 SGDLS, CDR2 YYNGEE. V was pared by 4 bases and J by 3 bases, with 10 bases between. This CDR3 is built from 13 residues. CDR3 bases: TGTGCCAGCAGCTACAGGGCGGACACTGAAGCTTTCTTT. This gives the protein CASSYRADTEAFF.

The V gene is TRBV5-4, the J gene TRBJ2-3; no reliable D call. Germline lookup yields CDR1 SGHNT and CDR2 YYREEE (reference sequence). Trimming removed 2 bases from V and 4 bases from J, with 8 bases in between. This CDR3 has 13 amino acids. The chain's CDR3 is CASSFERADTQYF. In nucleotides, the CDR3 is TGTGCCAGCAGCTTCGAACGGGCAGATACGCAGTATTTT.

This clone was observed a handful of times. CDR3 sequence (DNA): TGCGCCAGCAGCCAAGAAGGGACAAATAAAAAACTGTTTTTT. Protein: CASSQEGTNKKLFF. The chain joins TRBV4-1 to TRBJ1-4; D possibly corresponds to TRBD1 (6 bases). The V gene lost 0 bases and the J gene lost 9 bases, with 11 bases spanning the gap. The CDR3 consists of 14 residues. Germline V CDR1 and CDR2: MGHRA, YSYEKL.

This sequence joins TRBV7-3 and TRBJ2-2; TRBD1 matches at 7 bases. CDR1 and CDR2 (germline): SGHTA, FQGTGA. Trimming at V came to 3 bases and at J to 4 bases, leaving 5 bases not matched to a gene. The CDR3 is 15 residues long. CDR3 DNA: TGTGCCAGCAGCTTCGGACAGGCTAGCACCGGGGAGCTGTTTTTT. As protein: CASSFGQASTGELFF.

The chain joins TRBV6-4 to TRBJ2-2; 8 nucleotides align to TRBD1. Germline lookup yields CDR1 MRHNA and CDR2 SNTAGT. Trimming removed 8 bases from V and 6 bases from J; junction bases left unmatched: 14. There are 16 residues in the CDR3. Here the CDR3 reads CASSDRGTTEAGELFF. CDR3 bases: TGTGCCAGCTCTGACAGGGGAACCACGGAGGCCGGGGAGCTGTTTTTT.

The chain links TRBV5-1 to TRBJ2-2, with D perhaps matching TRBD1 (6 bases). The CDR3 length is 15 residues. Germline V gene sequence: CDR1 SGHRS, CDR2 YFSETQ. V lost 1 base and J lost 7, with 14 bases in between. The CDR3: CASSLRGSGVGELFF. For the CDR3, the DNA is TGCGCCAGCAGCTTGAGGGGCTCAGGGGTCGGGGAGCTGTTTTTT.

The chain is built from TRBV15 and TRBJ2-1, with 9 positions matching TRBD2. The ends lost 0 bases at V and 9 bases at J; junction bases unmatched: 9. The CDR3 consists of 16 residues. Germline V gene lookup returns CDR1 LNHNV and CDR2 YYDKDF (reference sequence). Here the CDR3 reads CATSRDIGTSLIEQFF. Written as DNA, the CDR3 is TGTGCCACCAGCAGAGATATCGGGACTAGCCTGATTGAGCAGTTCTTC.

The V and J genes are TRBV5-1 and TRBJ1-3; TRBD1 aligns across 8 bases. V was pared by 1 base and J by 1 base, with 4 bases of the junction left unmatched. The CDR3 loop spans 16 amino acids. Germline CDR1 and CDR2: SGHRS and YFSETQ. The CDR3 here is CASSLQGQASGNTIYF. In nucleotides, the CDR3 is TGCGCCAGCAGCTTGCAGGGACAGGCATCTGGAAACACCATATATTTT. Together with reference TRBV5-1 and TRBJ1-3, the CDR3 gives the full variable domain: KAGVTQTPRYLIKTRGQQVTLSCSPISGHRSVSWYQQTPGQGLQFLFEYFSETQRNKGNFPGRFSGRQFSNSRSEMNVSTLELGDSALYLCASSLQGQASGNTIYFGEGSWLTVV.